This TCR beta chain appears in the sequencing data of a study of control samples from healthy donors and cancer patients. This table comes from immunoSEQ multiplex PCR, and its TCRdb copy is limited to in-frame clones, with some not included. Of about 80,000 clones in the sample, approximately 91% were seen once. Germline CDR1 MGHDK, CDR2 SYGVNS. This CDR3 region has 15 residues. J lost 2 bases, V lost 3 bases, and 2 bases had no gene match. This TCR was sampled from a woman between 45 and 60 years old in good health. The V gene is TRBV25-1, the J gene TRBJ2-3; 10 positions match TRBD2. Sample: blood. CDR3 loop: CASSDSGGLTDTQYF. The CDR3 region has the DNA TGTGCCAGCAGTGATAGCGGGGGGCTCACAGATACGCAGTATTTT.